This T cell receptor (beta chain) was identified in a study of T and B cells in COVID-19 patients. Study-level information: COVID-19 patients gave peripheral blood either during active infection or after recovery. Of 20 active-infection patients, about a dozen were critically ill with mechanical ventilation or extracorporeal membrane oxygenation. General observations from the study: Sorted SARS-CoV-2-responsive or tetramer+ T cells and CD4+, regulatory and CD8+ subsets were not yet sequenced.

Multiplex PCR with BIOMED2 TRB-A/B primer pools amplified TRB rearrangements. One entry per CDR3 protein results from TCRdb running MiXCR on the multiplex PCR reads. In the table there are approximately 4,600 distinct CDR3 sequences, roughly 28% of which are singletons. From blood, about 240-550 ng of genomic DNA served as TRB template. On this clonotype itself: Its cognate antigen is unknown.

The origin of this receptor is a human donor with active COVID-19. The specimen was blood.

Written as DNA, the CDR3 is TGTGCCAGCTCACCAGACGCTTTTAGCACAGATACGCAGTATTTT. Encoded protein: CASSPDAFSTDTQYF. The chain links TRBV18 to TRBJ2-3; D is uncertain. This CDR3 comprises 15 residues. CDR1 and CDR2 from the germline V gene are KGHSH and LQKENI. Trimming stripped 2 bases from V and 0 bases from J, with 9 bases between.